This T cell receptor beta chain comes out of a study of response to subunit inactivated influenza vaccine. Turning to this clonotype: What it recognizes is unknown.

The CDR3 contains 15 residues. CDR1 and CDR2 from the germline V gene are SGDLS and YYNGEE. Losses at the gene ends were 3 bases for V and 3 bases for J; bases not matched to a gene: 5. Findings of the study overall: Authors suggested that a seasonal influenza vaccination recruits few new T cells each time.

One entry per CDR3 protein, called by TCRdb with MiXCR from the RT-PCR reads. This sample has 650,000 to 800,000 distinct CDR3 sequences, with less than 20% found just once. The input for sequencing was PBMCs from blood, taken roughly 5 days after vaccination. The receptor comes from a man aged 50 or older who received an inactivated influenza vaccine. The rearrangement links TRBV9 to TRBJ1-1; 10 bases are shared with TRBD1. The CDR3 protein is CASSETGGLDTEAFF. CDR3 sequence (DNA): TGTGCCAGCAGCGAGACAGGGGGCCTCGACACTGAAGCTTTCTTT.